This T cell receptor (beta chain) was identified in a study of identical twins' blood T cells. Overall study results and limits: Shared environment remains a possible cause of twin similarity. Abundant TCRbeta CDR3s overlapped more between twins than with unrelated donors.

TCRdb ran MiXCR on the 5' RACE reads and lists one entry per CDR3 protein. The sample shows 350,000 to 450,000 distinct CDR3 sequences, roughly 31% of them seen only once. CDR3 size: 13 residues. Between the trimmed V and J ends, which lost 6 bases and 5 bases, there was a span of 14 bases. Germline CDR1 reads SNHLY; CDR2 reads FYNNEI. This clonotype came up a few times. Antigen specificity is unknown. The receptor was isolated from a woman aged 18-50 years in good health. This chain connects TRBV2 to TRBJ2-7; either TRBD1 or TRBD2 may fit D (6 bases each). The sequenced sample consisted of PBMCs. The chain's CDR3 is CASRGSGANEQYF. CDR3 DNA: TGTGCCAGCAGAGGATCGGGGGCCAACGAGCAGTACTTC.